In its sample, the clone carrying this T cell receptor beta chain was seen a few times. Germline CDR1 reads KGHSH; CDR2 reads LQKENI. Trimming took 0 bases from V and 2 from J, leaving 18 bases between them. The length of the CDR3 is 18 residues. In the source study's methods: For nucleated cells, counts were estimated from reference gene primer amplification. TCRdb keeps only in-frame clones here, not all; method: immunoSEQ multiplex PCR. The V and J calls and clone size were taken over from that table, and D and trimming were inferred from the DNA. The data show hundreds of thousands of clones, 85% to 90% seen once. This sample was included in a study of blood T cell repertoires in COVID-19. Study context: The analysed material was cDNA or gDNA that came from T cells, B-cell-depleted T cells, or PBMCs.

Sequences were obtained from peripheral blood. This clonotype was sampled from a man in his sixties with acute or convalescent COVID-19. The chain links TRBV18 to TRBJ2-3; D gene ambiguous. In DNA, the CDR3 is TGTGCCAGCTCACCACCGTTTTTTACAGAAGCCTCCACAGATACGCAGTATTTT. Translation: CASSPPFFTEASTDTQYF.